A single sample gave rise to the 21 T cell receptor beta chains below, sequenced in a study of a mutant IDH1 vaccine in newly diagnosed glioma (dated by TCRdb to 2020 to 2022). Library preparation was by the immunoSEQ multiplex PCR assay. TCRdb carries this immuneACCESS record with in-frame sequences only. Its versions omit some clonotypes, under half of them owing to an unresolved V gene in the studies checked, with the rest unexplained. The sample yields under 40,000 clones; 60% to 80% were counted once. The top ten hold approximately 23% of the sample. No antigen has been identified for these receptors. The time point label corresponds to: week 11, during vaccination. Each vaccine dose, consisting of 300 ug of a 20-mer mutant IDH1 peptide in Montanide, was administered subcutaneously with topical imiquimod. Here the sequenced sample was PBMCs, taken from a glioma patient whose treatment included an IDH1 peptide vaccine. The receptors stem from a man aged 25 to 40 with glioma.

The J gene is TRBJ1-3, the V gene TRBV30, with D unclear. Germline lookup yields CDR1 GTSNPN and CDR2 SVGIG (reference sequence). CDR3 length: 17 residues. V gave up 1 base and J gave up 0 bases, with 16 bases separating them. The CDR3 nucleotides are TGTGCCTGGAGTGGCTACGGGGTCGCCAGCTCTGGAAACACCATATATTTT. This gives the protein CAWSGYGVASSGNTIYF.

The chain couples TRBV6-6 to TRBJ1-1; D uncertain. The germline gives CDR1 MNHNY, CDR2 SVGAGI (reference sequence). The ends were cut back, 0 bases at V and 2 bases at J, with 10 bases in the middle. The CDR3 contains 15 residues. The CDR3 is CASSYSAWENTEAFF. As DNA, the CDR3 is TGTGCCAGCAGTTACTCGGCGTGGGAAAACACTGAAGCTTTCTTT.

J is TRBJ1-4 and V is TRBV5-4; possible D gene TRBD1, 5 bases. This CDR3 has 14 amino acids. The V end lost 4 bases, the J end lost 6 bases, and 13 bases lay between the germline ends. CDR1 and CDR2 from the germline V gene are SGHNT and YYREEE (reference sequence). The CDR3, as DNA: TGTGCCAGCAGCCTGCCGGGGGGGGATGAAAAACTGTTTTTT. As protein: CASSLPGGDEKLFF.

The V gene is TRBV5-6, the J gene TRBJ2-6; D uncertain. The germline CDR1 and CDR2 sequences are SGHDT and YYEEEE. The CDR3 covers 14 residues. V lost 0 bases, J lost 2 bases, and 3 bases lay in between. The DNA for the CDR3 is TGTGCCAGCAGCTTGGTGGCTGGGGCCAACGTCCTGACTTTC. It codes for CASSLVAGANVLTF.

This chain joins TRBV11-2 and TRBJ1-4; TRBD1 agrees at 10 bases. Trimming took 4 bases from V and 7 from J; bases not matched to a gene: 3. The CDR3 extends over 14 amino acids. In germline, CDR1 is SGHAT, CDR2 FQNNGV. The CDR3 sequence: CASSYRDRGEKLFF. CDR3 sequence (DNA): TGTGCCAGCAGCTACCGGGACAGGGGTGAAAAACTGTTTTTT.

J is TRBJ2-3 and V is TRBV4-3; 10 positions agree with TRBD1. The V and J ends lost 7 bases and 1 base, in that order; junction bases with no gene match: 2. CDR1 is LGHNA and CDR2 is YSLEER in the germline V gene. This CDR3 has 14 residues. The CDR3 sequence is CASTDRGRTDTQYF. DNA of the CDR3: TGCGCCAGCACTGACAGGGGGCGCACAGATACGCAGTATTTT.

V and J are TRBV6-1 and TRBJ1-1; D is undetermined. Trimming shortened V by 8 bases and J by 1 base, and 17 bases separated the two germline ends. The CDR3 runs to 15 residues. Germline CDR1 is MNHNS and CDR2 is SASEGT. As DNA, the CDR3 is TGTGCCAGCCGTTTAAGAGTGTGGGAGAACACTGAAGCTTTCTTT. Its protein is CASRLRVWENTEAFF.

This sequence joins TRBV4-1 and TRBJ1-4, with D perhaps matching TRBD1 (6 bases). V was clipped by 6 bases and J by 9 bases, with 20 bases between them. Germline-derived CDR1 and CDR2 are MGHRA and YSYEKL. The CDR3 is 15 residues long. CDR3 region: CASSTGLRGGKKLFF. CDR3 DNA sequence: TGCGCCAGCAGTACGGGCCTGCGGGGGGGCAAAAAACTGTTTTTT.

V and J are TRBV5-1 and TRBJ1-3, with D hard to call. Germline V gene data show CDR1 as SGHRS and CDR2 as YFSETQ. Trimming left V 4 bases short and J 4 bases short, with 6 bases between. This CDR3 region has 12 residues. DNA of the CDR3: TGCGCCAGCAGCCCGGACGGAAACACCATATATTTT. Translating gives CASSPDGNTIYF.

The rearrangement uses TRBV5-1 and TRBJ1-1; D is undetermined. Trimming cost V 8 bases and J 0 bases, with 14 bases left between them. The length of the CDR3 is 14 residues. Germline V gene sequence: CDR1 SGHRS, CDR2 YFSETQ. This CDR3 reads CASAQLQMNTEAFF. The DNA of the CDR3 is TGCGCCAGTGCGCAACTACAAATGAACACTGAAGCTTTCTTT.

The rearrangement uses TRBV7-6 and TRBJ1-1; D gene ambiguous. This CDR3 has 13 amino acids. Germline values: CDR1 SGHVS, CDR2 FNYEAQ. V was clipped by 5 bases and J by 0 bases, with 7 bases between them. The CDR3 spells CASSAQMNTEAFF. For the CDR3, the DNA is TGTGCCAGCAGCGCTCAGATGAACACTGAAGCTTTCTTT. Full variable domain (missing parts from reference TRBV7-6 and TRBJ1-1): GAGVSQSPRYKVTKRGQDVALRCDPISGHVSLYWYRQALGQGPEFLTYFNYEAQQDKSGLPNDRFSAERPEGSISTLTIQRTEQRDSAMYRCASSAQMNTEAFFGQGTRLTVV.

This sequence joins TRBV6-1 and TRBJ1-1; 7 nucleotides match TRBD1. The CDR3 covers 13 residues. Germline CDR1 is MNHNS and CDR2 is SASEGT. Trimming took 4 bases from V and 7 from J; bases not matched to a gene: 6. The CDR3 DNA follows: TGTGCCAGCAGTGTTAGACAGGGTGATGAAGCTTTCTTT. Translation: CASSVRQGDEAFF.

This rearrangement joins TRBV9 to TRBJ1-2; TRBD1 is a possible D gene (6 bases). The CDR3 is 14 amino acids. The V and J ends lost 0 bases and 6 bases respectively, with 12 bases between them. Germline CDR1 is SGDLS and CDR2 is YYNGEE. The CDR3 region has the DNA TGTGCCAGCAGCGTAGGTCCGGGGGCGGATGGCTACACCTTC. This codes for CASSVGPGADGYTF. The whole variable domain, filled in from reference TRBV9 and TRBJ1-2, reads DSGVTQTPKHLITATGQRVTLRCSPRSGDLSVYWYQQSLDQGLQFLIQYYNGEERAKGNILERFSAQQFPDLHSELNLSSLELGDSALYFCASSVGPGADGYTFGSGTRLTVV.

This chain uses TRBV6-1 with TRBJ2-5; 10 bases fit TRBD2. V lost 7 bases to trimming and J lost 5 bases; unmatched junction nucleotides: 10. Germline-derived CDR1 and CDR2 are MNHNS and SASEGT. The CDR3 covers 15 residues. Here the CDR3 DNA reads TGTGCCAGCACGTGGAGCGGGAGGGCCCCCGAGACCCAGTACTTC. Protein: CASTWSGRAPETQYF.

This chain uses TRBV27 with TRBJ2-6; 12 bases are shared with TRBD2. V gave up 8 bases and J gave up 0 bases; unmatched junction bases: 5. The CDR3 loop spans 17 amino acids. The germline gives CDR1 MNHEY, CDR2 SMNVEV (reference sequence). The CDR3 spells CASVGLAGNSGANVLTF. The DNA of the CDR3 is TGTGCCAGCGTTGGACTAGCGGGGAACTCTGGGGCCAACGTCCTGACTTTC.

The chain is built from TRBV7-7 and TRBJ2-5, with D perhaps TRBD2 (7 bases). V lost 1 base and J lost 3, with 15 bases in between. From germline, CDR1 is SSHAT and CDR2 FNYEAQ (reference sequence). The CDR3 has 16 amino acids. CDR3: CASSLGRGGRKETQYF. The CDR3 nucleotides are TGTGCCAGCAGCTTAGGTAGGGGGGGCAGAAAAGAGACCCAGTACTTC.

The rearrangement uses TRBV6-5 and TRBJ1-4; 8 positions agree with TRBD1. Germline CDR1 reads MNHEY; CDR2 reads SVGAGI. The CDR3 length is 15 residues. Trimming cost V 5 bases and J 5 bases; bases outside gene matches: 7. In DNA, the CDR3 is TGTGCCAGCAGTCGTAGGGACAGGCCGAATGAAAAACTGTTTTTT. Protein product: CASSRRDRPNEKLFF.

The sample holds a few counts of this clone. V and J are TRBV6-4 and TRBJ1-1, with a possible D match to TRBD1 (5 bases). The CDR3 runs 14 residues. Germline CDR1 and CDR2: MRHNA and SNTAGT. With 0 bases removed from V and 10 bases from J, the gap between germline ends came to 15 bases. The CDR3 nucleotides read TGTGCCAGCAGTGACTCGATAGATCGGGGCCCAGCTTTCTTT. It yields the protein CASSDSIDRGPAFF.

CDR3 protein: CASSDPTAGHRTGELFF. CDR3 sequence (DNA): TGTGCCAGCAGCGACCCGACGGCTGGTCATAGGACCGGGGAGCTGTTTTTT. The J gene is TRBJ2-2, the V gene TRBV7-9; D gene unclear. This CDR3 is 17 amino acids long. Germline V gene lookup returns CDR1 SEHNR and CDR2 FQNEAQ (reference sequence). The V and J ends lost 5 bases and 5 bases respectively, with 21 bases between them.

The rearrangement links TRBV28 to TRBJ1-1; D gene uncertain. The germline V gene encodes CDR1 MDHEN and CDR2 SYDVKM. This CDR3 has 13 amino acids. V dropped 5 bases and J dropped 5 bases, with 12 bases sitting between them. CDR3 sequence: CASSPAGRTEAFF. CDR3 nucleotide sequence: TGTGCCAGCAGTCCGGCGGGGAGAACTGAAGCTTTCTTT.

This chain's CDR3 is CASSYRANTGELFF. CDR3 bases: TGTGCCAGCAGTTATAGGGCGAACACCGGGGAGCTGTTTTTT. J is TRBJ2-2 and V is TRBV6-5; no clear D gene. V dropped 3 bases and J dropped 0 bases, with 5 bases sitting between them. The CDR3 totals 14 residues. CDR1 MNHEY and CDR2 SVGAGI come from the germline V gene.